These T cell receptor beta chains were read from a single sample in a study of T cells in Graves' hyperthyroidism and ophthalmopathy. TCRdb reanalysed the multiplex PCR reads using MiXCR and keeps one entry per CDR3 protein. Seen here are about 560,000 distinct CDR3 sequences, 12% to 15% observed once, and the top ten hold more than 11%. Input material: blood. These TCRs come from a woman between 40 and 55 years old with Graves' hyperthyroidism. Both conserved end residues are part of each CDR3. A D gene is named only where the DNA matches it firmly. Rows give clone size only sometimes, using once, few, many, or a class for an expanded clone.

clone_size,v_call,j_call,d_call,cdr3_nt,cdr3_aa
.,TRBV6-1,TRBJ2-1,.,TGTGCCAGCAGTCAGCGGAGCCCCTCCTACAATGAGCAGTTCTTC,CASSQRSPSYNEQFF
few,TRBV20-1,TRBJ2-1,TRBD2,TGCAGTGCTAGAGATCGCCTGACTAGCGGAAAATACAATGAGCAGTTCTTC,CSARDRLTSGKYNEQFF
many,TRBV5-1,TRBJ2-7,.,TGCGCCAGCAGCATTTACAGGGGACTCTACGAGCAGTACTTC,CASSIYRGLYEQYF
many,TRBV3-1,TRBJ2-5,.,TGTGCCAGCAGCCAAGCTAGACACGAGACCCAGTACTTC,CASSQARHETQYF
.,TRBV13,TRBJ2-1,TRBD1,TGTGCCAGCAGCTTAGGGCAGGGGGCGGGAAATGAGCAGCTCTTC,CASSLGQGAGNEQLF
many,TRBV7-2,TRBJ2-2,TRBD2,TGTGCCAGCAGCTTAGTAGTAGCGGGATTCGGGGAGCTGTTTTTT,CASSLVVAGFGELFF
.,TRBV24-1,TRBJ2-1,TRBD2,TGTGCCACCAGTGATTTGCAGTCTAGCGGGAGTGATGAGCAGTTCTTC,CATSDLQSSGSDEQFF
many,TRBV6-2/TRBV6-3,TRBJ1-1,.,TGTGCCAGCAGTTACACAGGAGTGAACACTGAAGCTTTCTTT,CASSYTGVNTEAFF
few,TRBV7-9,TRBJ2-1,TRBD1,TGTGCCAGCAGCCCTAGTTTCGGGACAGCTGGAGATGAGCAGTTCTTC,CASSPSFGTAGDEQFF
many,TRBV5-1,TRBJ2-3,.,TGCGCCAGCAGCTTGGCTGTGGTAGCGACCAAGGTGATAGATACGCAGTATTTT,CASSLAVVATKVIDTQYF
.,TRBV4-1,TRBJ2-3,TRBD2,TGCGCCAGCAGCCAAATGCCCCAGACTAGCGGGAGTGCAGATACGCAGTATTTT,CASSQMPQTSGSADTQYF
few,TRBV20-1,TRBJ1-1,.,TGCAGTGCTAGTGGGAACTTAAACACTGAAGCTTTCTTT,CSASGNLNTEAFF
.,TRBV12-3/TRBV12-4,TRBJ2-1,TRBD2,TGTGCCAGCAGTTTAAGCGGGAGGACGGTACATGAGCAGTTCTTC,CASSLSGRTVHEQFF
few,TRBV19,TRBJ1-2,.,TGTGCCAGTTTCACGGCCAACCACCTCTATGGCTACACCTTC,CASFTANHLYGYTF
many,TRBV19,TRBJ1-1,.,TGTGCCAGTAGTATAAACCCCGACAGGCTGGACACTGAAGCTTTCTTT,CASSINPDRLDTEAFF